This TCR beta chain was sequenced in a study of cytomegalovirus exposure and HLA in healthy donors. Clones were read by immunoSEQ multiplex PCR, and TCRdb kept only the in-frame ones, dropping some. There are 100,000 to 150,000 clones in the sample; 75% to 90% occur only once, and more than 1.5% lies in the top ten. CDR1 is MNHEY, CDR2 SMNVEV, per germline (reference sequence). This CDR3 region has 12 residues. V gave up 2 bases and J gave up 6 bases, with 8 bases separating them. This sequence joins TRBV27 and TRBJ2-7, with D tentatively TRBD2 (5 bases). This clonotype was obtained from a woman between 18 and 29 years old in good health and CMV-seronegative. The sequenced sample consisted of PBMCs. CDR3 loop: CASSLIGSEQYF. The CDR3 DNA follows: TGTGCCAGCAGTTTAATTGGGAGCGAGCAGTACTTC.